This section outlines one TCR beta chain sequence together with its context. The antigen this receptor binds is unknown. No qualities accompany the bases; no much larger clone lies one base away. The sample belongs to a study of cytomegalovirus exposure and HLA in healthy donors (dated 2017 in TCRdb). Notes on the research overall: An earlier analysis of roughly 570 of the donors reported approximately 260 Gb of sequence data and 100 million to 120 million unique TCR beta sequences obtained from 180 million or so T cells. The T cell repertoires of under 700 subjects were profiled by immunosequencing and related to cytomegalovirus serostatus. The number of donors typed differed by locus, with about 629-630 for A, B, C, DRB1 and DQB1, around 500 for DQA1, over 600 for DPA1, and 472 for DPB1. Rather than using new phenotypic data, the later analysis identified candidate immune exposures from TCR beta sequences and from how often those sequences occurred across donors. Along with the approximately 620-subject first cohort, a separate validation cohort of roughly 110 different subjects was used. Every discovery cohort repertoire had been produced on one sequencing platform. High-throughput TCR immunosequencing, statistical association of individual TCRs with disease status, and machine learning were combined to predict cytomegalovirus infection status. The study aimed to test whether signatures of past pathogen exposure could be identified by cataloging public T cell receptors. In a later analysis, previously published TCR beta repertoires from roughly 710 donors were re-analyzed and high-resolution HLA genotyping was added so that TCR occurrence patterns could be studied. Because of strong linkage in the cohort, roughly 5 DR-DQ haplotypes were treated as single units for association and clustering. An early release covering roughly 600 HLA-typed donors comprised about 300 gigabases of sequencing data and around 80 million unique TCR sequences. Both class I and class II loci were covered by HLA typing, at four-digit resolution. A later genetic analysis took genome-wide SNP genotypes for about 55% of the 666 donors and used that subset as a discovery cohort. Donor age, sex, ethnicity and CMV serostatus were compiled together with the repertoire data. The genetic ancestry cluster associated with self-reported Caucasian donors included about 81% of the 398 genotyped donors. On average, around 230,000 unique TCR beta nucleotide sequences were sequenced per donor among some 420 genotyped donors of the cohort, with 15% to 20% of those sequences being non-productive. An earlier analysis of around 580 of the donors used high-throughput TCR beta sequencing to judge whether each TCR beta V gene segment behaved as functional or pseudogenic.

In total, 600 or so healthy bone marrow donors made up the cohort. Cohort members were all nominally healthy when sampled, although unrecorded immune exposures were likely present. The donor tested CMV seronegative and was one of the 352 seronegative cohort members. Each donor provided a peripheral blood sample, and peripheral blood mononuclear cells were used for TCR beta sequencing. Genomic DNA was extracted from the blood cell samples with the Qiagen DNeasy Blood Extraction Kit. The V end loses 4 bases and the J end loses 1 base, and a stretch of 17 bases separates them. From a lookup of the germline V gene, CDR1 and CDR2 are SGHRS and YFSETQ. The CDR3, from cysteine to phenylalanine, totals 17 residues. The entry retains the CDR3 DNA only, 51 bases that are in frame from base 1. Libraries were constructed by the immunoSEQ multiplex PCR assay. The multiplex PCR relied on a mix of 60 forward primers for TCR Vbeta segments and 13 reverse primers for TCR Jbeta segments. The CDR3 region of rearranged TCR beta genes was amplified from genomic DNA with a multiplex PCR assay. On the Illumina HiSeq System, the amplified TCR beta libraries were sequenced as 87-base-pair reads. On the authors' methods: Across the 700 or so repertoires, a later analysis counted roughly 84 million unique TCR beta chains, around 11 million of which were shared by at least two donors. Raw reads were error-corrected and collapsed into unique sequences by a nearest-neighbor algorithm in which closely related sequences were merged to remove PCR and sequencing errors. V, D and J gene segments were assigned by aligning CDR3 sequences to IMGT reference sequences. Each retained sequence needed at least a six-nucleotide match to both a V gene segment and a J gene segment. A rearrangement was called productive if the CDR3 had no stop codons and remained in frame with V and J, and every other rearrangement was called non-productive. CDR3 was defined according to IMGT convention as the region running from the second conserved V-encoded cysteine to the conserved J-encoded phenylalanine. The earlier analysis of about 530 of the donors excluded any sequence lacking an unambiguous match to a single V gene segment. An earlier analysis of a few hundred of the donors called V segments functional above 56.7% productive rearrangements and segregating when the between-donor standard deviation exceeded 5%. To diagnose cytomegalovirus status from the catalog of TCR beta chain sequences, a statistical classification framework was built. V and J gene assignment, in a later analysis, came from comparing TCR nucleotide sequences with IMGT/GENE-DB human TR gene sequences. In a later analysis, CDR3 sequences and most-parsimonious VDJ recombination scenarios were assigned using the TCRdist pipeline. In a later analysis, each TCR beta chain was defined by its CDR3 amino acid sequence together with its V-gene family, and reads without a unique V-gene family were excluded. A later analysis removed several hundred highly shared, low-generation-probability nucleotide sequences to deal with suspected cross-contamination and a sequencing artifact. A later analysis calculated a clonal expansion index for each public chain from normalized within-repertoire ranks of inferred template counts. In a later analysis, generation probabilities were computed with a VDJ recombination model fitted to out-of-frame rearrangements, and the resulting probabilities were checked against IGoR. Hypergeometric tests were used in a later analysis to score TCR-TCR, TCR-HLA and TCR-CMV co-occurrence, with a repertoire-size bias correction applied to the TCR pairs. False discovery rates were estimated in a later analysis by permuting HLA or CMV assignments 20 times. In a later analysis, co-occurring TCRs were grouped using DBSCAN, and TCRdist sequence similarity was added for clustering within HLA-allele-positive subsets. Repertoires with fewer than 30,000 or more than 120,000 public chains were left out of co-occurrence clustering, as were a handful of repertoires with anomalous nucleotide sharing. This is the immuneACCESS table as TCRdb keeps it, with only in-frame sequences that have V and J called. A part of the clones is gone; compared with another copy, unresolved V genes explain less than half, and the rest is unexplained. From that table come the V and J calls and clone size; the DNA was used to work out D and trimming. Across this sample there are tens of thousands of clones, with over 55% seen only once. The ten largest clonotypes hold around 6.3% of the sample.

The paper's findings and limits, for the study overall: According to a later genetic analysis, donors in an Asian-associated ancestry cluster had fewer N-insertions in productive TCRs than the approximately 670-donor mean. Presence/absence analyses assumed roughly uniform sequencing depth across donors, an assumption that may not hold. Specific HLA alleles were associated with roughly 16,000 TCR beta sequences at a false discovery rate of 0.05 in a later analysis. Compared with equally common non-associated chains, HLA-associated TCR beta chains in a later analysis were more clonally expanded and had lower generation probabilities. A further reported finding was that TCR beta sequences accurately predicted the HLA-A and HLA-B alleles for most subjects in the first cohort. The cohort was sequenced for TCR beta chains only, and without alpha or paired-chain data the features that could be detected were limited. Because the 87-base-pair reads could not distinguish some IMGT-functional V segments, including TRBV6-2 and TRBV6-3, those segments were excluded. A later analysis reported that several top co-occurrence clusters appeared linked to parvovirus B19, influenza, CMV and Epstein-Barr virus. Because counts were too low, roughly 16 rarely observed V segments, including chromosome 9 orphons, were excluded from the earlier analysis of 587 of the donors. In a later analysis, the rate of TCR association differed among HLA loci, with DRB1 alleles having the most associated TCRs and HLA-C alleles having the fewest. According to the authors, the approach could potentially be generalized to other disease states and immunological phenotypes. HLA typing was unavailable for some donors at each locus, so association tests used only the typed subset. The study gave a list of over 150 TCR beta chains associated with cytomegalovirus. In a later genetic analysis, a missense DCLRE1C variant was associated with V-gene and J-gene trimming of TCR beta chains, and the association was replicated in an independent cohort. Most TCR sequences were seen in very few donors, while some public TCRs were found in many individuals. Three of the identified cytomegalovirus-associated TCR beta chains were confirmed in vitro to be specific for cytomegalovirus antigens. Assigning TCR associations to individual alleles was difficult when HLA alleles, especially DR and DQ, strongly co-occurred. Broadly in line with IMGT annotations, most TCR beta V segments showed up in productive rearrangements about 87% or about 30% of the time in an earlier analysis of approximately 600 of the donors. Cytomegalovirus status was reported to be diagnosed by the classifier with high specificity and sensitivity in both the original and validation cohorts. Linkage disequilibrium might explain the correlated functional status among segregating V segments, but an unknown experimental factor could not be ruled out. Immune exposure information for the cohort was limited to CMV serostatus. The sequencing pipeline was judged likely to have produced a cluster of highly shared sequence variants as a technical artifact. Most CMV-associated TCR beta chains appeared to be HLA-restricted in a later analysis, and the HLA associations seemed to be driven largely by CMV exposure.

The sample taken for sequencing was PBMCs. The origin of this receptor is a woman aged 25 to 39 in good health and CMV-seronegative. Rearrangement joined TRBV5-1 to TRBJ2-2, and the D gene may be TRBD2, 5 bases matching. The CDR3 is CASSDGPRGLNTGELFF. The nucleotide sequence reads TGCGCCAGCAGCGACGGGCCAAGAGGGTTGAACACCGGGGAGCTGTTTTTT.